The next 30 T cell receptor beta chains were all read from a single sample in a study of shared clonotypes between healthy human individuals. Naive CD8 cells lacked CD45RO, underwent positive selection for CCR7 and left out terminally differentiated effector memory CD45RA+ cells. Libraries were prepared by immunoSEQ multiplex PCR; TCRdb keeps only in-frame clonotypes and omits some of them. This sample carries some 600,000 clones, 95% to 97% of them seen once, and the ten largest clones take 0.11%. The sequencing sample was made of naive CD8+ T cells sorted from blood. The receptors come from a young woman in good health.

In this sample, this clone turned up once. The genes are TRBV6-6 and TRBJ2-1; no clear D. Germline loops: CDR1 MNHNY, CDR2 SVGAGI (reference sequence). The CDR3 is 10 residues long. With 8 bases removed from V and 9 bases from J, the gap between germline ends came to 8 bases. The chain's CDR3 is CASAAGEQFF. The CDR3 DNA follows: TGTGCCAGCGCGGCCGGTGAGCAGTTCTTC.

The CDR3 sequence: CASSKGLQARPNVGVDQPQHF. The CDR3 bases are TGTGCCAGCAGCAAAGGACTACAGGCGAGGCCGAATGTGGGGGTAGATCAGCCCCAGCATTTT. The chain employs TRBV21-1 and TRBJ1-5. TRBV21-1 is a listed pseudogene. The CDR3 has 21 amino acids.

The chain uses TRBV28 and TRBJ2-1; the D gene is possibly TRBD2 (5 bases). Trimming left V 6 bases short and J 3 bases short, with 21 bases between. The CDR3 totals 17 residues. Per the germline V gene, CDR1 is MDHEN and CDR2 is SYDVKM. The CDR3 spells CASSHPLEGLDYNEQFF. CDR3 DNA: TGTGCCAGCAGCCACCCTCTCGAGGGCCTTGACTACAATGAGCAGTTCTTC.

The CDR3 DNA reads TGTGCCAGTAGTATAGACCGGACAGCGTTCCGAAACACCATATATTTT. Translating it yields CASSIDRTAFRNTIYF. V gene TRBV19 combines with J gene TRBJ1-3, with D tentatively TRBD1 (6 bases). CDR1 is LNHDA and CDR2 is SQIVND in the germline V gene (reference sequence). V shed 0 bases and J shed 5 bases, with 14 bases lying between them. The length of the CDR3 is 16 residues.

The chain is built from TRBV6-1 and TRBJ2-7, with a tentative D call TRBD2 (5 bases). The V end was cut by 9 bases, the J end by 7 bases, with 19 bases between. Germline loops: CDR1 MNHNS, CDR2 SASEGT. The CDR3 sequence is 13 residues long. CDR3 coding DNA: TGTGCCAGTTTCCTGTCGGGGTTGGAAGAGCAGTACTTC. Translated, it gives CASFLSGLEEQYF.

This clone was observed once. The chain combines TRBV19 with TRBJ2-5, with TRBD2 matching 9 bases. CDR1 and CDR2 (germline): LNHDA, SQIVND (reference sequence). Unmatched junction bases numbered 8, after V lost 5 bases and J lost 4 bases. This CDR3 has 15 amino acids. In DNA form, the CDR3 reads TGTGCCAGTAGTTTAGCGGGAGTCCTCCCAGAGACCCAGTACTTC. Its protein product is CASSLAGVLPETQYF.

The V and J genes are TRBV4-1 and TRBJ2-1, with D tentatively TRBD2 (5 bases). Per the germline V gene, CDR1 is MGHRA and CDR2 is YSYEKL. The CDR3 extends over 16 amino acids. The V end lost 2 bases, the J end lost 6 bases, and 17 bases lay between the germline ends. Here the CDR3 DNA reads TGCGCCAGCAGCCAACAAAGGACTGGTAGGTTCAATGAGCAGTTCTTC. This codes for CASSQQRTGRFNEQFF.

In its sample, this clone was seen once. This chain links TRBV6-5 with TRBJ2-1; 10 bases are shared with TRBD1. Trimming removed 7 bases from V and 2 bases from J; junction bases left unmatched: 5. Germline loops: CDR1 MNHEY, CDR2 SVGAGI. The CDR3 sequence is 15 residues long. The CDR3 bases are TGTGCCAGCACCGAGACAGGGGGCGCCTACAATGAGCAGTTCTTC. Its translation is CASTETGGAYNEQFF.

The chain couples TRBV7-2 to TRBJ2-3; 7 nucleotides agree with TRBD2. Trimming cost V 0 bases and J 6 bases; bases outside gene matches: 3. This CDR3 comprises 14 residues. CDR1 SGHTA and CDR2 FQGNSA come from the germline V gene. Written as DNA, the CDR3 is TGTGCCAGCAGCTTAGCGTGGGGGGGGGATACGCAGTATTTT. Translating gives CASSLAWGGDTQYF.

The chain has TRBV12-1 and TRBJ1-5; no check of the table's D call, TRBD1, against the DNA was made. TRBV12-1 is tagged as a pseudogene. This CDR3 contains 14 residues. CDR3 DNA: TGTGCCAGCAGCTCTCACACAGCCGATCAGCCCCAGCATTTT. Its translation is CASSSHTADQPQHF.

The chain combines TRBV7-9 with TRBJ2-3; D unresolved. The CDR3 totals 11 residues. Per the germline V gene, CDR1 is SEHNR and CDR2 is FQNEAQ (reference sequence). V was pared by 10 bases and J by 3 bases, with 8 bases between. The CDR3 DNA is TGTGCCACCCCTGGGACAGATACGCAGTATTTT. Protein product: CATPGTDTQYF.

The rearrangement uses TRBV6-4 and TRBJ2-1, with 8 bases fitting TRBD2. The CDR3 extends over 15 amino acids. J gave up 4 bases and V 3 bases, and 5 bases lay outside the gene matches. The germline gives CDR1 MRHNA, CDR2 SNTAGT. As DNA, the CDR3 is TGTGCCAGCAGTGAGAGCGGGAGAGGGTACAATGAGCAGTTCTTC. The encoded protein is CASSESGRGYNEQFF.

The rearrangement links TRBV5-4 to TRBJ1-1; D gene ambiguous. V lost 4 bases and J 10 bases, leaving 14 bases between the germline ends. From germline, CDR1 is SGHNT and CDR2 YYREEE (reference sequence). CDR3 length: 12 residues. CDR3 nucleotide sequence: TGTGCCAGCAGCCCTGGAGGGATATTAGCTTTCTTT. Residues: CASSPGGILAFF.

The chain uses TRBV21-1 and TRBJ2-7. TRBV21-1 is designated a pseudogene. The CDR3 contains 20 residues. CDR3: CASSKVGEFLSPKSSYEQYF. CDR3 nucleotides: TGTGCCAGCAGCAAAGTAGGGGAGTTCTTGAGTCCCAAGAGCTCCTACGAGCAGTACTTC.

The rearrangement links TRBV16 to TRBJ1-5, with 8 positions matching TRBD1. CDR1 and CDR2 from the germline V gene are KGHSY and FQNENV. The CDR3 contains 15 residues. Trimming cost V 2 bases and J 6 bases; bases outside gene matches: 6. In DNA, the CDR3 is TGTGCCAGCAGCCAAGGCCAGGGGGCCGGTCAGCCCCAGCATTTT. Translation: CASSQGQGAGQPQHF.

This sequence joins TRBV10-3 and TRBJ2-1; a weak D match, TRBD1 (6 bases). V gave up 6 bases and J gave up 9 bases, with 18 bases separating them. This CDR3 is built from 14 residues. Germline-derived CDR1 and CDR2 are ENHRY and SYGVKD. The CDR3 loop is CAIRQGSGYIEQFF. The CDR3 DNA reads TGTGCCATCAGACAGGGTTCGGGATATATTGAGCAGTTCTTC.

The chain employs TRBV27 and TRBJ2-1, with D tentatively TRBD2 (6 bases). The V gene lost 0 bases and the J gene lost 4 bases, with 10 bases spanning the gap. Germline lookup yields CDR1 MNHEY and CDR2 SMNVEV (reference sequence). This CDR3 is built from 15 residues. CDR3 in amino acids: CASSLSGGFYNEQFF. The CDR3 DNA reads TGTGCCAGCAGTTTATCTGGAGGGTTTTACAATGAGCAGTTCTTC.

This clone was seen only once. The rearrangement links TRBV28 to TRBJ1-6; unclear D gene. The V end was cut by 6 bases, the J end by 5 bases, with 11 bases between. The germline V gene encodes CDR1 MDHEN and CDR2 SYDVKM. This CDR3 is 14 amino acids long. As DNA, the CDR3 is TGTGCCAGCAGCCCGACCCCGAATAATTCACCCCTCCACTTT. This gives the protein CASSPTPNNSPLHF. The full variable domain, rest sourced from reference TRBV28 and TRBJ1-6, is DVKVTQSSRYLVKRTGEKVFLECVQDMDHENMFWYRQDPGLGLRLIYFSYDVKMKEKGDIPEGYSVSREKKERFSLILESASTNQTSMYLCASSPTPNNSPLHFGNGTRLTVT.

V and J are TRBV27 and TRBJ1-1; D is possibly TRBD1 (6 bases). Germline V gene lookup returns CDR1 MNHEY and CDR2 SMNVEV (reference sequence). V was clipped by 2 bases and J by 1 base, with 8 bases between them. The CDR3 covers 14 residues. In DNA, the CDR3 is TGTGCCAGCAGTTTACAGGGGACGAACACTGAAGCTTTCTTT. Protein sequence: CASSLQGTNTEAFF.

CDR3 sequence reads: CASRGQRPGANVLTF. The DNA for the CDR3 is TGTGCCAGCAGGGGACAGAGACCTGGGGCCAACGTCCTGACTTTC. The V and J genes are TRBV28 and TRBJ2-6; TRBD1 matches at 7 bases. Germline CDR1 reads MDHEN; CDR2 reads SYDVKM. The CDR3 totals 15 residues. With 6 bases clipped from V and 2 bases from J, the junction kept 4 bases outside the gene matches.

The gene calls are TRBV30 and TRBJ1-2; D unclear. The V end was cut by 1 base, the J end by 2 bases, with 5 bases between. Germline CDR1 and CDR2: GTSNPN and SVGIG (reference sequence). The CDR3 is 12 amino acids. The CDR3 region is CAWSGVNYGYTF. The DNA of the CDR3 is TGTGCCTGGAGTGGGGTGAACTATGGCTACACCTTC.

This chain connects TRBV7-9 to TRBJ2-4, with 8 bases aligning to TRBD2. V shed 5 bases, J shed 0 bases, and the junction held 9 bases outside the gene matches. The CDR3 totals 17 residues. The germline CDR1 and CDR2 sequences are SEHNR and FQNEAQ (reference sequence). The CDR3: CASSPGGGDLAKNIQYF. The CDR3 DNA reads TGTGCCAGCAGCCCCGGGGGGGGAGACCTAGCCAAAAACATTCAGTACTTC.

This clone appeared a single time. This chain joins TRBV4-1 and TRBJ2-2; TRBD2 matches 11 bases. Germline V CDR1 and CDR2: MGHRA, YSYEKL. After removal of 0 bases from V and 6 bases from J, the junction contained 12 bases not matched to a gene. The CDR3 is 19 residues long. The DNA for the CDR3 is TGCGCCAGCAGCCAAGATATAAGGGCGCTAGCGGGAGGACCCGGGGAGCTGTTTTTT. Translated: CASSQDIRALAGGPGELFF.

The chain is built from TRBV6-1 and TRBJ2-7, with 7 bases that match TRBD1. CDR1 MNHNS and CDR2 SASEGT come from the germline V gene. The CDR3 covers 16 residues. J gave up 10 bases and V 3 bases, and 18 bases lay outside the gene matches. The CDR3 DNA sequence: TGTGCCAGCAGTGAGATCGGACAGGTCGAATCAGTCGGTCAGTACTTC. Protein: CASSEIGQVESVGQYF.

The chain couples TRBV28 to TRBJ2-3, with D possibly matching TRBD1 (6 bases). Germline loops: CDR1 MDHEN, CDR2 SYDVKM. V lost 6 bases to trimming and J lost 1 base, with 14 bases between them. The CDR3 has 15 residues. This CDR3 reads CASRRRGGRTDTQYF. The CDR3 DNA is TGTGCCAGCAGACGCCGTGGGGGCCGCACAGATACGCAGTATTTT.

This rearrangement joins TRBV7-9 to TRBJ2-1; the match to TRBD1 covers 7 bases. This CDR3 region has 17 residues. The germline gives CDR1 SEHNR, CDR2 FQNEAQ (reference sequence). V shed 1 base and J 7 bases; nucleotides not matched to a gene: 13. CDR3 region: CASSLDLWGTAPNEQFF. In DNA form, the CDR3 reads TGTGCCAGCAGCTTAGATTTGTGGGGGACAGCCCCGAATGAGCAGTTCTTC.

V and J are TRBV7-8 and TRBJ2-5; a possible D gene is TRBD2 (7 bases). Between the trimmed V and J ends, which lost 2 bases and 4 bases, there was a span of 26 bases. CDR1 is SGHVS and CDR2 is FQNEAQ in the germline V gene. The CDR3 consists of 19 residues. The chain's CDR3 is CASSLMWRSGEIGGETQYF. The CDR3 nucleotides are TGTGCCAGCAGCTTAATGTGGCGAAGCGGGGAGATAGGGGGAGAGACCCAGTACTTC.

The V gene is TRBV15, the J gene TRBJ2-7, with D possibly TRBD2 on 7 matching bases. Germline assignment: CDR1 LNHNV and CDR2 YYDKDF (reference sequence). V was trimmed by 5 bases and J by 2 bases, leaving 22 bases between them. This CDR3 region has 17 residues. The CDR3: CATSPGWLGGGTYEQYF. DNA of the CDR3: TGTGCCACCAGCCCCGGTTGGTTGGGCGGGGGCACCTACGAGCAGTACTTC. Full variable domain (outside the CDR3, taken from reference TRBV15 and TRBJ2-7): DAMVIQNPRYQVTQFGKPVTLSCSQTLNHNVMYWYQQKSSQAPKLLFHYYDKDFNNEADTPDNFQSRRPNTSFCFLDIRSPGLGDTAMYLCATSPGWLGGGTYEQYFGPGTRLTVT.

The chain has TRBV28 and TRBJ1-2; D is perhaps TRBD1 (5 bases). Germline CDR1 and CDR2: MDHEN and SYDVKM. The CDR3 runs to 15 residues. The ends were cut back, 2 bases at V and 3 bases at J, with 13 bases in the middle. This CDR3 reads CASSLIGAVYYGYTF. CDR3 coding DNA: TGTGCCAGCAGTTTAATCGGGGCAGTTTACTATGGCTACACCTTC.

The gene calls are TRBV5-6 and TRBJ2-5; D is possibly TRBD1 (6 bases). The CDR3 length is 13 residues. From germline, CDR1 is SGHDT and CDR2 YYEEEE. Between the trimmed V and J ends, which lost 7 bases and 3 bases, there was a span of 13 bases. The CDR3 bases are TGTGCCAGCCGAGGTGGGGGCGAAGAGACCCAGTACTTC. It yields the protein CASRGGGEETQYF.